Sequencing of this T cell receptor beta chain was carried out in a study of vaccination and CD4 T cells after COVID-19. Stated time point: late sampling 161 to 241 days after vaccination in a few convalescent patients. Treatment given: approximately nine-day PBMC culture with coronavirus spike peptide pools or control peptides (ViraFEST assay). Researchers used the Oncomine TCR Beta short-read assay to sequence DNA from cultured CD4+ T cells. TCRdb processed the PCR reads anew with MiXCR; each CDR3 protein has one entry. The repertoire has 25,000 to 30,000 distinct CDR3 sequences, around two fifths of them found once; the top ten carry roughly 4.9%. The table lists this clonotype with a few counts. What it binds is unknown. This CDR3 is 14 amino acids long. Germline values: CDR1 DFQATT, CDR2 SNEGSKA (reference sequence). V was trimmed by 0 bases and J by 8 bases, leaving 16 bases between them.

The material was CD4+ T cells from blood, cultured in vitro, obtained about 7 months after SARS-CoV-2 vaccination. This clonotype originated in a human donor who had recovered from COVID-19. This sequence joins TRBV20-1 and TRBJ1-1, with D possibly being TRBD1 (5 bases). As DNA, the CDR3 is TGCAGTGCTAGAGATCCGCAGGGACCGCAAGAAGCTTTCTTT. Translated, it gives CSARDPQGPQEAFF.